The 7 T cell receptor beta chains below were found in one sample sequenced in a study of cytomegalovirus exposure and HLA in healthy donors. Primers for the PCR totalled 60 Vbeta and 13 Jbeta. Profiling relied on immunoSEQ multiplex PCR, and the TCRdb table lists in-frame clones only, not all of them. This repertoire shows roughly 180,000 clones, 84% found once; its top ten account for roughly 1%. Sample: PBMCs. The receptors derive from a man aged 25-45 years in good health and CMV-seronegative.

The chain combines TRBV5-1 with TRBJ2-1; TRBD2 is a possible D gene (5 bases). Trimming pared 0 bases from V and 8 bases from J, leaving 9 bases between. The CDR3 runs to 13 residues. Germline CDR1 reads SGHRS; CDR2 reads YFSETQ. The CDR3 here is CASSLAGVHEQFF. CDR3 sequence (DNA): TGCGCCAGCAGCTTGGCCGGGGTACATGAGCAGTTCTTC.

The J gene is TRBJ1-1, the V gene TRBV7-9; 7 bases fit TRBD1. The CDR3 loop spans 14 amino acids. Germline V gives CDR1 SEHNR, CDR2 FQNEAQ (reference sequence). With 5 bases clipped from V and 6 bases from J, the junction kept 9 bases outside the gene matches. The CDR3 region is CASSANDRAAEAFF. CDR3 coding DNA: TGTGCCAGCAGCGCGAACGACAGGGCGGCTGAAGCTTTCTTT.

This chain connects TRBV18 to TRBJ2-5; D ambiguous. Looked up from germline, CDR1 is KGHSH and CDR2 is LQKENI. The CDR3 is made up of 13 amino acids. Trimming left V 1 base short and J 1 base short, with 4 bases between. The DNA of the CDR3 is TGTGCCAGCTCACCACGACTCCAAGAGACCCAGTACTTC. This sequence encodes CASSPRLQETQYF.

This clone has only a few counts. The rearrangement joins TRBV2 to TRBJ1-2; D unclear. Germline CDR1 reads SNHLY; CDR2 reads FYNNEI. Trimming took 9 bases from V and 7 from J, leaving 12 bases between them. The CDR3 runs 11 residues. In DNA, the CDR3 is TGTGCCAGACAGACGGAGGCTGGCTACACCTTC. Protein product: CARQTEAGYTF.

This rearrangement joins TRBV4-1 to TRBJ1-2, with D perhaps TRBD1 (5 bases). Germline CDR1 reads MGHRA; CDR2 reads YSYEKL. V was cut by 1 base and J by 3 bases, with 6 bases left in between. This CDR3 spans 13 amino acids. The CDR3 here is CASSQGQYYGYTF. CDR3 in DNA: TGCGCCAGCAGCCAAGGACAGTACTATGGCTACACCTTC.

The chain employs TRBV6-5 and TRBJ2-1; TRBD2 aligns across 11 bases. Per germline, CDR1 MNHEY and CDR2 SVGAGI. Germline trimming cut 2 bases from V and 9 bases from J; bases unmatched to any gene: 3. The CDR3 contains 14 residues. The CDR3 region has the DNA TGTGCCAGCAGTTACCGGCTAGCGGGGGGTGAGCAGTTCTTC. Its translation: CASSYRLAGGEQFF.

J is TRBJ1-2 and V is TRBV13; 9 bases are shared with TRBD1. Unmatched junction bases numbered 10, after V lost 0 bases and J lost 8 bases. The V gene's germline CDR1 is PRHDT and CDR2 FYEKMQ (reference sequence). CDR3 length equals 16 residues. CDR3: CASSLGLQGASRGYTF. The CDR3 bases are TGTGCCAGCAGCTTAGGTTTACAGGGGGCATCAAGGGGCTACACCTTC. Combining the CDR3 with reference TRBV13 and TRBJ1-2 gives the whole variable domain AAGVIQSPRHLIKEKRETATLKCYPIPRHDTVYWYQQGPGQDPQFLISFYEKMQSDKGSIPDRFSAQQFSDYHSELNMSSLELGDSALYFCASSLGLQGASRGYTFGSGTRLTVV.